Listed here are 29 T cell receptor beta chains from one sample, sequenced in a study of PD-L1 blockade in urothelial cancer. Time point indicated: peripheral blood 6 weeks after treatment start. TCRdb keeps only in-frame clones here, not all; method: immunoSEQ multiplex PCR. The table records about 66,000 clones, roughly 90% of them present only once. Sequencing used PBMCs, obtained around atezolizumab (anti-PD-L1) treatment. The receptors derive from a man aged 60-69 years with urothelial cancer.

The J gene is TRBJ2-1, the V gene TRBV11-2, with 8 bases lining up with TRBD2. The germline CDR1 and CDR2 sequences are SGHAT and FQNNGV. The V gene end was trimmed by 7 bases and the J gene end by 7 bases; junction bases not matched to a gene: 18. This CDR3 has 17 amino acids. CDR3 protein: CASTSWVREGNSNEQFF. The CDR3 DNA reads TGTGCCAGCACCTCGTGGGTCCGGGAGGGCAATTCGAATGAGCAGTTCTTC.

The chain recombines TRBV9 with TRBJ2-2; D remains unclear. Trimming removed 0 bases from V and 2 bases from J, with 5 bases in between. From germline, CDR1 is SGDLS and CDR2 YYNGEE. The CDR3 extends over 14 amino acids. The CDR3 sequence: CASSVVSNTGELFF. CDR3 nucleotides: TGTGCCAGCAGCGTAGTGTCTAACACCGGGGAGCTGTTTTTT.

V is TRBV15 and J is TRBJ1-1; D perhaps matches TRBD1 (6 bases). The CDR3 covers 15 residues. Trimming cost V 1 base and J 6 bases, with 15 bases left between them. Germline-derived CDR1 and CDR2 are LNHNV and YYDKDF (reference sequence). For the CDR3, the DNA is TGTGCCACCAGCAGAGGTCACAGGGATAAATCTGAAGCTTTCTTT. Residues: CATSRGHRDKSEAFF.

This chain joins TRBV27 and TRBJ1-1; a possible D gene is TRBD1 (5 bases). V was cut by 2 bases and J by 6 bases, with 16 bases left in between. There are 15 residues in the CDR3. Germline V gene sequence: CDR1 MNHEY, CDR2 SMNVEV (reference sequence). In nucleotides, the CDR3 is TGTGCCAGCAGTTTAATCCCCCCCGGGGGTTCTGAAGCTTTCTTT. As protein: CASSLIPPGGSEAFF.

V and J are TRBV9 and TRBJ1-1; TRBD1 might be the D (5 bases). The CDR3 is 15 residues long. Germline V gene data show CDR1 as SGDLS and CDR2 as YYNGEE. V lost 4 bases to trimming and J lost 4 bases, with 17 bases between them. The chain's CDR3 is CASSFREKGSTEAFF. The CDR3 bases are TGTGCCAGCAGCTTCCGGGAGAAGGGGAGCACTGAAGCTTTCTTT.

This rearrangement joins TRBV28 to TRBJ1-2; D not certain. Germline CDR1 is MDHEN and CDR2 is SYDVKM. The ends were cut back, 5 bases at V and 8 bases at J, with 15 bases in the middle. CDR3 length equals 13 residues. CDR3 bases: TGTGCCAGCAGTCCCCCCCCTCAGAAGGGCTACACCTTC. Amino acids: CASSPPPQKGYTF.

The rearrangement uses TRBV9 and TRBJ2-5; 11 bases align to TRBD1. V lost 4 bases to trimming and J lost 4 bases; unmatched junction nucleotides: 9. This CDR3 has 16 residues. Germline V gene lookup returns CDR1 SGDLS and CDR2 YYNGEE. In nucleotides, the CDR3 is TGTGCCAGCAGCCAAGGGACAGGGGGATGGGGAGAGACCCAGTACTTC. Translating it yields CASSQGTGGWGETQYF.

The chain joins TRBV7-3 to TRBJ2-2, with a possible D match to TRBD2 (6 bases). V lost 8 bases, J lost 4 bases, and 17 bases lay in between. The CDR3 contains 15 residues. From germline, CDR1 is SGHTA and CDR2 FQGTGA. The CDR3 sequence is CASGLDGSGTGELFF. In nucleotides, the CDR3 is TGTGCCAGCGGCCTGGACGGGAGTGGCACCGGGGAGCTGTTTTTT. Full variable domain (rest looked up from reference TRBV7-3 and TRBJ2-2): GAGVSQTPSNKVTEKGKYVELRCDPISGHTALYWYRQSLGQGPEFLIYFQGTGAADDSGLPNDRFFAVRPEGSVSTLKIQRTERGDSAVYLCASGLDGSGTGELFFGEGSRLTVL.

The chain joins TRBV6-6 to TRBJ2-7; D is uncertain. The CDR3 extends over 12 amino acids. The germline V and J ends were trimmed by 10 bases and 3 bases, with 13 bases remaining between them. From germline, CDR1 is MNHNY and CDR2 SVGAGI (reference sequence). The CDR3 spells CATAPSGYEQYF. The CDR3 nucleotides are TGTGCCACTGCTCCCTCGGGCTACGAGCAGTACTTC.

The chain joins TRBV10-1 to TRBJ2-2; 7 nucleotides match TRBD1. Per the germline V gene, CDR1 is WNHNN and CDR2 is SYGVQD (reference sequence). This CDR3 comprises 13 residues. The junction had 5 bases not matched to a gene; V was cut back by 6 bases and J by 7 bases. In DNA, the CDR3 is TGCGCCAGCAGCACAGGGGAAATCGGGGAGCTGTTTTTT. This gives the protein CASSTGEIGELFF.

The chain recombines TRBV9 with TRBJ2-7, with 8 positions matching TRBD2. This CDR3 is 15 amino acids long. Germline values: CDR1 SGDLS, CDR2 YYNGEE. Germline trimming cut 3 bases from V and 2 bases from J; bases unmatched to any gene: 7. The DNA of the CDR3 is TGTGCCAGCAGCGGACGGACTAGCTCTCCCTACGAGCAGTACTTC. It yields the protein CASSGRTSSPYEQYF. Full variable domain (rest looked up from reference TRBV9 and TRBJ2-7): DSGVTQTPKHLITATGQRVTLRCSPRSGDLSVYWYQQSLDQGLQFLIQYYNGEERAKGNILERFSAQQFPDLHSELNLSSLELGDSALYFCASSGRTSSPYEQYFGPGTRLTVT.

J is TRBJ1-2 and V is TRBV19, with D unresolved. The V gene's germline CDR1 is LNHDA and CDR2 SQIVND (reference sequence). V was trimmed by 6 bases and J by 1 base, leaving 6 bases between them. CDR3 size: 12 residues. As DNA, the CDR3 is TGTGCCAGTAGCCAGTTTAACTATGGCTACACCTTC. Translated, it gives CASSQFNYGYTF. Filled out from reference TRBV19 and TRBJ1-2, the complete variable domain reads DGGITQSPKYLFRKEGQNVTLSCEQNLNHDAMYWYRQDPGQGLRLIYYSQIVNDFQKGDIAEGYSVSREKKESFPLTVTSAQKNPTAFYLCASSQFNYGYTFGSGTRLTVV.

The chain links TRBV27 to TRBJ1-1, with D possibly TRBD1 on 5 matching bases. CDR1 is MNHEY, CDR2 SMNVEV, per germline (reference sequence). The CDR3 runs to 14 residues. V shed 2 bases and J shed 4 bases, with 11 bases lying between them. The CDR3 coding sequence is TGTGCCAGCAGTTTAGCACGACAGCGCACTGAAGCTTTCTTT. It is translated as CASSLARQRTEAFF.

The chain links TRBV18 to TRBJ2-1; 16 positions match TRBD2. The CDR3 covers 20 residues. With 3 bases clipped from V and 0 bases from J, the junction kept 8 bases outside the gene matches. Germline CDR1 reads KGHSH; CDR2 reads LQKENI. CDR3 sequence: CASSPGLAGGPRYSYNEQFF. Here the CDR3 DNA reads TGTGCCAGCTCACCGGGACTAGCGGGGGGGCCTCGCTACTCCTACAATGAGCAGTTCTTC. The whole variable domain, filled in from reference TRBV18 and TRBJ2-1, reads NAGVMQNPRHLVRRRGQEARLRCSPMKGHSHVYWYRQLPEEGLKFMVYLQKENIIDESGMPKERFSAEFPKEGPSILRIQQVVRGDSAAYFCASSPGLAGGPRYSYNEQFFGPGTRLTVL.

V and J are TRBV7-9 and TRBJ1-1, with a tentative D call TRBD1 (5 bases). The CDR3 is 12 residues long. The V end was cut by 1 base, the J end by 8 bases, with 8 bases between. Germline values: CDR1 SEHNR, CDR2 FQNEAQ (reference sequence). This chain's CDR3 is CASSLGGAEAFF. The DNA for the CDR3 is TGTGCCAGCAGCTTAGGTGGGGCAGAAGCTTTCTTT.

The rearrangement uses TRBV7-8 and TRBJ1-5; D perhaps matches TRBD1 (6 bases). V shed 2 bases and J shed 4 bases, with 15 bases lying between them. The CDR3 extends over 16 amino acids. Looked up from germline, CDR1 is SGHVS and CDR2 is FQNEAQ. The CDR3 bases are TGTGCCAGCAGCTTAATGACCGACAGGTTTAATCAGCCCCAGCATTTT. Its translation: CASSLMTDRFNQPQHF.

DNA for the CDR3: TGTGCCAGCAGTGAAACGGCGGGCTCTGGAAACACCATATATTTT. Amino acids: CASSETAGSGNTIYF. The rearrangement uses TRBV2 and TRBJ1-3; D remains ambiguous. The germline gives CDR1 SNHLY, CDR2 FYNNEI. This CDR3 has 15 residues. Trimming cost V 2 bases and J 0 bases, with 8 bases left between them.

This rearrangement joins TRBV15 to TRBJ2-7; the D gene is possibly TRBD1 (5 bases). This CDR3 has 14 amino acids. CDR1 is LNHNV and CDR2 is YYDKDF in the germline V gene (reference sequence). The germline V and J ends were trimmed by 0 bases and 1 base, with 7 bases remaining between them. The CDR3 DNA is TGTGCCACCAGCAGAGACAGGGCTTCCTACGAGCAGTACTTC. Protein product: CATSRDRASYEQYF.

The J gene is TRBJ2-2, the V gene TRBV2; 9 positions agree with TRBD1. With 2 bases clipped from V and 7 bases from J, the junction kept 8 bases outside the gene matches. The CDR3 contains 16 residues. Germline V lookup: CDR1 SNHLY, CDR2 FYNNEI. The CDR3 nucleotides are TGTGCCAGCAGTGAACGCGGGACAGGGTTGCTCGGGGAGCTGTTTTTT. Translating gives CASSERGTGLLGELFF.

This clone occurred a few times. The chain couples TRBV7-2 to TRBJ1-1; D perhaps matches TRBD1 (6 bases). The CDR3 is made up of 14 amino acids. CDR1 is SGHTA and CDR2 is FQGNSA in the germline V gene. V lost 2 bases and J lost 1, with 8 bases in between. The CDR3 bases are TGTGCCAGCAGCTTAACGGGACAGAACACTGAAGCTTTCTTT. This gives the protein CASSLTGQNTEAFF. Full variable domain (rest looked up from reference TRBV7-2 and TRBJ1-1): GAGVSQSPSNKVTEKGKDVELRCDPISGHTALYWYRQSLGQGLEFLIYFQGNSAPDKSGLPSDRFSAERTGGSVSTLTIQRTQQEDSAVYLCASSLTGQNTEAFFGQGTRLTVV.

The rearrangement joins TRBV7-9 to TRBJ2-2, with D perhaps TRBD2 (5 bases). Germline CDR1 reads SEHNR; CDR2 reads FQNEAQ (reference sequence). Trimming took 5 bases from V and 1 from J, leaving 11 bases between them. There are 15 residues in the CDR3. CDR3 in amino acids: CASSIPSGNTGELFF. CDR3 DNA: TGTGCCAGCAGCATCCCCAGCGGGAACACCGGGGAGCTGTTTTTT.

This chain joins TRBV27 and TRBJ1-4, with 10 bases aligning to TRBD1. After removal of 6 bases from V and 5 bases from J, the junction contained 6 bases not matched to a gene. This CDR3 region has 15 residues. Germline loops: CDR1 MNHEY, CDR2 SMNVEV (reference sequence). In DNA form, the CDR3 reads TGTGCCAGCAGAGAGTCGACAGGGGGCAATGAAAAACTGTTTTTT. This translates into CASRESTGGNEKLFF. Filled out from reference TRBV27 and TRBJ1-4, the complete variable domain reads EAQVTQNPRYLITVTGKKLTVTCSQNMNHEYMSWYRQDPGLGLRQIYYSMNVEVTDKGDVPEGYKVSRKEKRNFPLILESPSPNQTSLYFCASRESTGGNEKLFFGSGTQLSVL.

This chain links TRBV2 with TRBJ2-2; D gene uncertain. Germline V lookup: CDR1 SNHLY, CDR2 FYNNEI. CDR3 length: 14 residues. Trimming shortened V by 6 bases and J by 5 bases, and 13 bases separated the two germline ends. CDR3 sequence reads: CASSPSRRTGELFF. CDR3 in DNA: TGTGCCAGCAGCCCGTCTAGGAGAACCGGGGAGCTGTTTTTT. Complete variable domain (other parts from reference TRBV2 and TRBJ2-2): EPEVTQTPSHQVTQMGQEVILRCVPISNHLYFYWYRQILGQKVEFLVSFYNNEISEKSEIFDDQFSVERPDGSNFTLKIRSTKLEDSAMYFCASSPSRRTGELFFGEGSRLTVL.

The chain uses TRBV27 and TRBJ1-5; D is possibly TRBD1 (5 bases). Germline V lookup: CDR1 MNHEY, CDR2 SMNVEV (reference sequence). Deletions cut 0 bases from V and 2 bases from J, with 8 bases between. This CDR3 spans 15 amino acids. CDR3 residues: CASSLSGRGNQPQHF. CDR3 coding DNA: TGTGCCAGCAGTTTATCAGGCAGGGGCAATCAGCCCCAGCATTTT.

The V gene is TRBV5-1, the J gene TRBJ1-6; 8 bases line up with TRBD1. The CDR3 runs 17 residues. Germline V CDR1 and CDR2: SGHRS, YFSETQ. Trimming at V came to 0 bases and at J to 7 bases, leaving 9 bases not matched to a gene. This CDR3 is CASSLAGGQAGNSPLHF. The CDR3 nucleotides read TGCGCCAGCAGCTTGGCCGGGGGACAGGCGGGAAATTCACCCCTCCACTTT.

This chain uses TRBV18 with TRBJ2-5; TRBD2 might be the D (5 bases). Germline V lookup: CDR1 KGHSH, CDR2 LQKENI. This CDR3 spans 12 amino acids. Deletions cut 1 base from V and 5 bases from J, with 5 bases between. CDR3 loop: CASSPRGETQYF. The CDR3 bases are TGTGCCAGCTCACCACGCGGGGAGACCCAGTACTTC.

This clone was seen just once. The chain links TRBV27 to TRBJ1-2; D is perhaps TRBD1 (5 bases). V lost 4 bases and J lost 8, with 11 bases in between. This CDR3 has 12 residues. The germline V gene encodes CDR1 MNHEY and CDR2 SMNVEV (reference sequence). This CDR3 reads CASSSSRGGYTF. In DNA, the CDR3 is TGTGCCAGCAGTTCCTCACGGGGGGGCTACACCTTC.

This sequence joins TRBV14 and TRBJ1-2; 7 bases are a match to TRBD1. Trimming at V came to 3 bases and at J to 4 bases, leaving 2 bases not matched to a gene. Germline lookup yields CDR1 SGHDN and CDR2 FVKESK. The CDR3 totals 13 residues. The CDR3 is CASSHGQVYGYTF. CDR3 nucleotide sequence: TGTGCCAGCAGCCATGGACAGGTCTATGGCTACACCTTC.

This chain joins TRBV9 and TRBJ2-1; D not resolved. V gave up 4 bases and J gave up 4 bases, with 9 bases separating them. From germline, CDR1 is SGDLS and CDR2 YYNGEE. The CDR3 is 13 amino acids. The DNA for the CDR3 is TGTGCCAGCAGCCCCACGACATACAATGAGCAGTTCTTC. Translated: CASSPTTYNEQFF.